This T cell receptor (beta chain) was captured by sequencing in a study of cytomegalovirus exposure and HLA in healthy donors. Study conclusions and caveats: Most subjects' HLA-A and HLA-B alleles were reportedly predicted from TCR beta sequences.

The ends lost 0 bases at V and 5 bases at J; junction bases unmatched: 2. Germline CDR1 SGHKS, CDR2 YYEKEE (reference sequence). The CDR3 sequence is 15 residues long. To note about this clone: The antigen remains undetermined.

Primers included in the PCR were 60 Vbeta and 13 Jbeta primers. Sequencing was performed with immunoSEQ multiplex PCR; in TCRdb, only in-frame clones are kept and a portion is missing. This listing includes around 140,000 clones. Healthy bone marrow donors made up the donor group. The V call is TRBV5-5, the J call TRBJ1-5, with 10 nucleotides matching TRBD1. The clonotype originates from a male donor in good health and CMV-seronegative. Sequencing was carried out using PBMCs. The CDR3 nucleotides read TGTGCCAGCAGCTTGGCGGGACAGGGGCATCAGCCCCAGCATTTT. Translation gives CASSLAGQGHQPQHF.